Described below is a single T cell receptor (beta chain) sequence and its context. Germline CDR1 and CDR2: SGHRS and YFSETQ. Trimming pared 4 bases from V and 1 base from J, leaving 8 bases between. CDR3 length: 13 amino acids. This record comes from a study of shared clonotypes between healthy human individuals. TCRdb's table, derived via immunoSEQ multiplex PCR, lists solely in-frame clones and lacks some. Seen here are 1,500,000 or so clones, about 98.5% observed once, and the top ten hold about 0.34%. The TCR sequence derives from a man aged 30-40 years in good health. The specimen was naive CD4+ T cells sorted from blood. The subset was: CD45RA+ positively selected. The rearrangement uses TRBV5-1 and TRBJ1-1; the D is unclear. The CDR3 spells CASSPLGNTEAFF. The CDR3 region has the DNA TGCGCCAGCAGCCCCCTTGGGAACACTGAAGCTTTCTTT.